These T cell receptor beta chains were read from a single sample in a study of cytomegalovirus exposure and HLA in healthy donors. The table came from immunoSEQ multiplex PCR; TCRdb's copy has only in-frame clones and leaves some out. Of approximately 150,000 clones in the sample, just over 65% were seen once. Material: PBMCs. All receptors come from a woman aged 60-75 years in good health and CMV-seronegative. Each CDR3 is given with its conserved first and last residue. Fields, in order: V gene, clone size, J gene, D gene, CDR3 DNA, CDR3 protein. A D gene is named only where the DNA matches it firmly. Clone size, where shown, is once, few, many, or a class for clones that have expanded.

v_call: TRBV7-2; clone_size: -; j_call: TRBJ2-3; d_call: TRBD2; cdr3_nt: TGTGCCAGCAGCTTAGCCGGGGGGACTAGCGGGGGGGCGAGAGATACGCAGTATTTT; cdr3_aa: CASSLAGGTSGGARDTQYF
v_call: TRBV7-9; clone_size: -; j_call: TRBJ1-1; d_call: TRBD1; cdr3_nt: TGTGCCAGCAGCTTAGGACAGGGGGAGACTGAAGCTTTCTTT; cdr3_aa: CASSLGQGETEAFF
v_call: TRBV19; clone_size: -; j_call: TRBJ1-5; d_call: -; cdr3_nt: TGTGCCAGTGGGAATAGGGGGTTCAATCAGCCCCAGCATTTT; cdr3_aa: CASGNRGFNQPQHF
v_call: TRBV7-2; clone_size: -; j_call: TRBJ2-1; d_call: -; cdr3_nt: TGTGCCAGCACGCGGGCCAACAATGAGCAGTTCTTC; cdr3_aa: CASTRANNEQFF
v_call: TRBV28; clone_size: few; j_call: TRBJ2-1; d_call: TRBD2; cdr3_nt: TGTGCCAGCAGTAGACTAGCGGGGGATGGAGATGAGCAGTTCTTC; cdr3_aa: CASSRLAGDGDEQFF
v_call: TRBV7-3; clone_size: -; j_call: TRBJ1-5; d_call: TRBD1; cdr3_nt: TGTGCCAGCAGCTCGGACAGGGCTAACAATCAGCCCCAGCATTTT; cdr3_aa: CASSSDRANNQPQHF
v_call: TRBV5-6; clone_size: -; j_call: TRBJ2-4; d_call: TRBD2; cdr3_nt: TGTGCCAGCAGCTTCTCGGGTCAGGCGGGAGGGAAAAACATTCAGTACTTC; cdr3_aa: CASSFSGQAGGKNIQYF
v_call: TRBV5-4; clone_size: once; j_call: TRBJ1-4; d_call: -; cdr3_nt: TGTGCCAGCAGCTTGGTGGGGGACTTTGGGGAAAAACTGTTTTTT; cdr3_aa: CASSLVGDFGEKLFF
v_call: TRBV6-1; clone_size: -; j_call: TRBJ1-5; d_call: -; cdr3_nt: TGTGCCAGCAACCTGGACAGAGTCAGCAATCAGCCCCAGCATTTT; cdr3_aa: CASNLDRVSNQPQHF
v_call: TRBV7-2; clone_size: once; j_call: TRBJ1-4; d_call: -; cdr3_nt: TGTGCCAGCAGCCGGGGGGGCAGCGAAAAACTGTTTTTT; cdr3_aa: CASSRGGSEKLFF
v_call: TRBV5-4; clone_size: -; j_call: TRBJ2-5; d_call: -; cdr3_nt: TGTGCCAGCAGCCCCGGGGGGGGCAGGGGGGAAGAGACCCAGTACTTC; cdr3_aa: CASSPGGGRGEETQYF